These 27 T cell receptor beta chains originate from one sample sequenced in a study of cytomegalovirus exposure and HLA in healthy donors. Primers for the PCR totalled 60 Vbeta and 13 Jbeta. Using immunoSEQ multiplex PCR, the repertoire was profiled, and TCRdb retains in-frame clones only, with some absent. The profile shows around 53,000 clones, around 70% of them singletons. Sequences were obtained from PBMCs. Every receptor here comes from a young man in good health and CMV-seronegative.

The CDR3, as DNA: TGTGCCAGCAGTGCCCTTTCCGGCTACGAGCAGTACTTC. Encoded protein: CASSALSGYEQYF. V is TRBV28 and J is TRBJ2-7; D remains ambiguous. The germline V gene has CDR1 MDHEN and CDR2 SYDVKM. V gave up 5 bases and J gave up 3 bases, with 11 bases separating them. The CDR3 runs to 13 residues.

V is TRBV6-6 and J is TRBJ2-5; TRBD1 matches at 7 bases. Germline V CDR1 and CDR2: MNHNY, SVGAGI (reference sequence). The CDR3 runs to 12 residues. The V gene end was trimmed by 10 bases and the J gene end by 6 bases; junction bases not matched to a gene: 8. The CDR3 DNA reads TGTGCCAACTGCCGACAGGGAAAGACCCAGTACTTC. It codes for CANCRQGKTQYF.

The genes are TRBV28 and TRBJ2-5; 7 bases line up with TRBD2. The V gene's germline CDR1 is MDHEN and CDR2 SYDVKM. This CDR3 contains 16 residues. V gave up 2 bases and J gave up 4 bases; unmatched junction bases: 10. This CDR3 reads CASSLPLAVSAETQYF. In DNA form, the CDR3 reads TGTGCCAGCAGTTTACCGCTAGCGGTATCGGCAGAGACCCAGTACTTC. The full variable domain, with the rest looked up from reference TRBV28 and TRBJ2-5, is DVKVTQSSRYLVKRTGEKVFLECVQDMDHENMFWYRQDPGLGLRLIYFSYDVKMKEKGDIPEGYSVSREKKERFSLILESASTNQTSMYLCASSLPLAVSAETQYFGPGTRLLVL.

This clone showed up just a few times. The chain recombines TRBV15 with TRBJ1-3; a possible D gene is TRBD1 (6 bases). The CDR3 extends over 13 amino acids. CDR1 and CDR2 from the germline V gene are LNHNV and YYDKDF (reference sequence). Trimming stripped 5 bases from V and 4 bases from J, with 9 bases between. CDR3 region: CATSGGGGNTIYF. CDR3 DNA: TGTGCCACCAGCGGTGGGGGCGGAAACACCATATATTTT.

The chain joins TRBV6-6 to TRBJ1-2; 8 positions match TRBD1. Germline loops: CDR1 MNHNY, CDR2 SVGAGI (reference sequence). V was clipped by 6 bases and J by 8 bases; unmatched bases: 8. CDR3 length equals 13 residues. The CDR3 sequence: CASRTTGAPGYTF. The CDR3 DNA reads as TGTGCCAGCAGAACGACAGGGGCGCCAGGCTACACCTTC.

The rearrangement joins TRBV7-9 to TRBJ2-7; TRBD1 is a possible D gene (5 bases). The CDR3 is 13 amino acids. Germline V gene lookup returns CDR1 SEHNR and CDR2 FQNEAQ (reference sequence). Trimming took off 5 bases at V and 3 bases at J, with 11 bases between the two ends. CDR3 in amino acids: CASSPGQDYEQYF. The CDR3 nucleotides are TGTGCCAGCAGCCCAGGACAAGACTACGAGCAGTACTTC.

The chain couples TRBV4-2 to TRBJ1-1; D remains ambiguous. The germline V gene encodes CDR1 LGHNA and CDR2 YNFKEQ. The V and J ends lost 0 bases and 0 bases respectively, with 14 bases between them. The length of the CDR3 is 17 residues. The CDR3 nucleotides are TGTGCCAGCAGCCAAGAGGAAAAAACCGGGGTGAACACTGAAGCTTTCTTT. It translates to CASSQEEKTGVNTEAFF.

The table lists this clone with a count of one. The rearrangement uses TRBV29-1 and TRBJ2-7; 10 bases fit TRBD1. Germline lookup yields CDR1 SQVTM and CDR2 ANQGSEA. The CDR3 extends over 15 amino acids. The V segment lost 1 base and the J segment 2 bases; nucleotides outside the gene matches: 5. The DNA for the CDR3 is TGCAGCGTTGAAGGGGTGACAGGGGGCCCCTACGAGCAGTACTTC. Protein sequence: CSVEGVTGGPYEQYF.

The J gene is TRBJ2-7, the V gene TRBV7-2; 7 bases match TRBD2. CDR3 length equals 15 residues. The V gene's germline CDR1 is SGHTA and CDR2 FQGNSA. V was clipped by 4 bases and J by 4 bases; unmatched bases: 10. DNA of the CDR3: TGTGCCAGCAGCTATCTCTCTAGCGGAGCTTACGAGCAGTACTTC. This sequence encodes CASSYLSSGAYEQYF. The complete variable domain, with remaining parts taken from reference TRBV7-2 and TRBJ2-7, reads GAGVSQSPSNKVTEKGKDVELRCDPISGHTALYWYRQSLGQGLEFLIYFQGNSAPDKSGLPSDRFSAERTGGSVSTLTIQRTQQEDSAVYLCASSYLSSGAYEQYFGPGTRLTVT.

This chain uses TRBV10-3 with TRBJ2-1; D unresolved. Germline lookup yields CDR1 ENHRY and CDR2 SYGVKD. The CDR3 consists of 16 residues. V lost 1 base and J 0 bases, leaving 10 bases between the germline ends. In nucleotides, the CDR3 is TGTGCCATCAGTGAGTTTTTGGAGAGCTCCTACAATGAGCAGTTCTTC. Translating gives CAISEFLESSYNEQFF.

For this clone: An end of the junction does not agree with germline; a read error may underlie this. The chain recombines TRBV7-7 with TRBJ2-5, with D uncertain. The germline gives CDR1 SSHAT, CDR2 FNYEAQ (reference sequence). The CDR3 covers 14 residues. The CDR3 DNA reads as TGTGCTAGCAGCTTAGCACTGAACCAAGAGACCCAGTACTTC. Encoded protein: CASSLALNQETQYF.

This chain connects TRBV28 to TRBJ2-7, with unresolved D. The CDR3 covers 12 residues. CDR1 MDHEN and CDR2 SYDVKM come from the germline V gene. With 5 bases removed from V and 5 bases from J, the gap between germline ends came to 10 bases. CDR3 protein: CASSLILNEQYF. The CDR3 DNA follows: TGTGCCAGCAGTCTAATACTCAACGAGCAGTACTTC. The entire variable domain, with the rest obtained from reference TRBV28 and TRBJ2-7, is as follows: DVKVTQSSRYLVKRTGEKVFLECVQDMDHENMFWYRQDPGLGLRLIYFSYDVKMKEKGDIPEGYSVSREKKERFSLILESASTNQTSMYLCASSLILNEQYFGPGTRLTVT.

This chain uses TRBV21-1 with TRBJ2-7; TRBD2, the D gene given by the table, was not confirmed from the DNA. TRBV21-1 represents a pseudogene. The CDR3 is 18 residues long. The CDR3 here is CASSNPQSSGIFRYEQYF. CDR3 sequence (DNA): TGTGCCAGCAGCAACCCCCAGTCTAGCGGGATTTTTAGGTACGAGCAGTACTTC.

The chain recombines TRBV4-3 with TRBJ2-7; 11 bases line up with TRBD2. Trimming removed 5 bases from V and 4 bases from J; junction bases left unmatched: 7. Germline CDR1 reads LGHNA; CDR2 reads YSLEER. The length of the CDR3 is 15 residues. DNA for the CDR3: TGCGCCAGCAGCTACCAACTAGCGGGGGCGTACGAGCAGTACTTC. This codes for CASSYQLAGAYEQYF.

The chain is built from TRBV25-1 and TRBJ2-1; 9 nucleotides line up with TRBD2. CDR1 is MGHDK, CDR2 SYGVNS, per germline. The CDR3 totals 14 residues. Unmatched junction bases numbered 9, after V lost 7 bases and J lost 8 bases. CDR3 DNA: TGTGCCAGCAATTGGCGGGAGGGCTTGGATGAGCAGTTCTTC. The encoded protein is CASNWREGLDEQFF. The variable domain in full, completed from reference TRBV25-1 and TRBJ2-1, reads EADIYQTPRYLVIGTGKKITLECSQTMGHDKMYWYQQDPGMELHLIHYSYGVNSTEKGDLSSESTVSRIRTEHFPLTLESARPSHTSQYLCASNWREGLDEQFFGPGTRLTVL.

The chain couples TRBV11-3 to TRBJ1-2; D gene ambiguous. The CDR3 is 13 residues long. Germline V gives CDR1 SGHNT, CDR2 YENEEA. V shed 5 bases and J shed 4 bases, with 11 bases lying between them. In nucleotides, the CDR3 is TGTGCCAGCAGCCCCGAGTACTTCTATGGCTACACCTTC. Translating gives CASSPEYFYGYTF. The full variable domain, rest sourced from reference TRBV11-3 and TRBJ1-2, is EAGVVQSPRYKIIEKKQPVAFWCNPISGHNTLYWYLQNLGQGPELLIRYENEEAVDDSQLPKDRFSAERLKGVDSTLKIQPAELGDSAVYLCASSPEYFYGYTFGSGTRLTVV.

The chain links TRBV4-1 to TRBJ2-1; 9 bases are shared with TRBD2. CDR1 and CDR2 from the germline V gene are MGHRA and YSYEKL. The length of the CDR3 is 17 residues. The V segment lost 1 base and the J segment 6 bases; nucleotides outside the gene matches: 10. CDR3 protein: CASSQVLKREAGNEQFF. Here the CDR3 DNA reads TGCGCCAGCAGCCAAGTCCTCAAGCGGGAGGCCGGCAATGAGCAGTTCTTC.

The chain links TRBV5-1 to TRBJ2-7, with 7 bases lining up with TRBD1. Trimming cost V 4 bases and J 1 base; bases outside gene matches: 11. The CDR3 consists of 16 residues. Germline assignment: CDR1 SGHRS and CDR2 YFSETQ. The CDR3 here is CASSPNLQGMSYEQYF. CDR3 nucleotides: TGCGCCAGCAGCCCAAATTTACAGGGGATGTCCTACGAGCAGTACTTC.

The gene calls are TRBV4-3 and TRBJ2-6; D may be TRBD2 (5 bases). In germline, CDR1 is LGHNA, CDR2 YSLEER. This CDR3 spans 17 amino acids. The ends were cut back, 6 bases at V and 0 bases at J, with 15 bases in the middle. DNA of the CDR3: TGCGCCAGCAGTGGACTCTCCCTGCCCTCTGGGGCCAACGTCCTGACTTTC. It codes for CASSGLSLPSGANVLTF.

The gene calls are TRBV29-1 and TRBJ2-7; no reliable D call. The CDR3 spans 12 residues. V shed 4 bases and J shed 1 base, with 8 bases lying between them. CDR1 and CDR2 from the germline V gene are SQVTM and ANQGSEA. The CDR3 region is CSVVSPSYEQYF. The CDR3 bases are TGCAGCGTTGTGAGTCCATCCTACGAGCAGTACTTC.

The count of this clone is one. The chain uses TRBV7-9 and TRBJ2-5; D is perhaps TRBD2 (6 bases). Trimming stripped 5 bases from V and 5 bases from J, with 12 bases between. The CDR3 loop spans 13 amino acids. CDR1 SEHNR and CDR2 FQNEAQ come from the germline V gene (reference sequence). The CDR3 here is CASSRAGSETQYF. In DNA, the CDR3 is TGTGCCAGCAGCCGCGCGGGGAGCGAGACCCAGTACTTC.

This clone was seen just once. The chain couples TRBV6-5 to TRBJ1-2; D might be TRBD1 (5 bases). The CDR3 length is 13 residues. V was trimmed by 5 bases and J by 6 bases, leaving 13 bases between them. Germline CDR1 is MNHEY and CDR2 is SVGAGI. The CDR3 is CASSESGLDGYTF. The CDR3 DNA follows: TGTGCCAGCAGTGAATCAGGGCTTGATGGCTACACCTTC.

The genes are TRBV30 and TRBJ2-7; D possibly corresponds to TRBD1 (6 bases). The V and J ends lost 8 bases and 7 bases respectively, with 15 bases between them. This CDR3 comprises 11 residues. Germline-derived CDR1 and CDR2 are GTSNPN and SVGIG (reference sequence). CDR3: CAGGTGKEQYF. The DNA for the CDR3 is TGTGCCGGGGGAACAGGGAAGGAGCAGTACTTC.

This chain uses TRBV4-3 with TRBJ2-5; a possible D gene is TRBD2 (5 bases). V was cut by 2 bases and J by 2 bases, with 18 bases left in between. This CDR3 region has 17 residues. The V gene's germline CDR1 is LGHNA and CDR2 YSLEER. The CDR3 spells CASSQSLEGEIQETQYF. The CDR3 bases are TGCGCCAGCAGCCAATCCCTTGAGGGAGAGATACAAGAGACCCAGTACTTC.

The rearrangement links TRBV7-9 to TRBJ2-7; 8 nucleotides align to TRBD1. The trim removed 2 bases at V and 2 bases at J, leaving 8 bases unmatched. The germline CDR1 and CDR2 sequences are SEHNR and FQNEAQ (reference sequence). The CDR3 is 16 residues long. The CDR3 DNA reads TGTGCCAGCAGCTTACGGCGGGACAGGACCACCTACGAGCAGTACTTC. Translation: CASSLRRDRTTYEQYF.

The V call is TRBV15, the J call TRBJ2-5; D is unresolved. The V gene lost 0 bases and the J gene lost 1 base, with 15 bases spanning the gap. Germline loops: CDR1 LNHNV, CDR2 YYDKDF (reference sequence). This CDR3 spans 17 amino acids. CDR3 loop: CATSRDLTPTIQETQYF. CDR3 nucleotides: TGTGCCACCAGCAGAGATCTGACACCAACGATCCAAGAGACCCAGTACTTC.

The rearrangement links TRBV2 to TRBJ1-4, with D hard to call. Germline V gene data show CDR1 as SNHLY and CDR2 as FYNNEI. Trimming shortened V by 5 bases and J by 8 bases, and 15 bases separated the two germline ends. The CDR3 sequence is 14 residues long. The CDR3 nucleotides are TGTGCCAGCAGTATGGACGGAGGCGAGGAAAAACTGTTTTTT. It specifies CASSMDGGEEKLFF.